This T cell receptor (beta chain) was sequenced during a study of long-term antiretroviral therapy in people with HIV. It was version v3.0 of the immunoSEQ assay that was run at survey level. TCRdb's table, derived via immunoSEQ multiplex PCR, lists solely in-frame clones and lacks some. This sample has about 25,000 clones, with more than 65% found just once. Treatment locations for all participants with HIV were in the United States. This TCR came from a middle-aged woman with HIV. This sample comprised unsorted PBMCs, obtained 0.5 years after starting antiretroviral therapy.

The CDR3 reads CASSPRDGRGYTF. The CDR3 region has the DNA TGTGCCAGCAGCCCGCGGGACGGTCGGGGCTACACCTTC. This sequence joins TRBV7-9 and TRBJ1-2; perhaps TRBD1 as D (5 bases). Looked up from germline, CDR1 is SEHNR and CDR2 is FQNEAQ (reference sequence). The CDR3 runs 13 residues. Trimming shortened V by 5 bases and J by 8 bases, and 15 bases separated the two germline ends.